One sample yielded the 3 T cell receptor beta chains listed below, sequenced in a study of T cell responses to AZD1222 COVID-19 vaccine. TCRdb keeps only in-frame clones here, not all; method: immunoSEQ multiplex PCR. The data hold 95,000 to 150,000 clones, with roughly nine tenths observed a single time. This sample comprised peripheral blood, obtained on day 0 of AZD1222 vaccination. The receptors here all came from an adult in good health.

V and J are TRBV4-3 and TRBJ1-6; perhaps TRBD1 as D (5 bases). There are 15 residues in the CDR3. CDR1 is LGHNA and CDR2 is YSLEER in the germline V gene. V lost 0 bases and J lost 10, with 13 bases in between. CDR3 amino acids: CASSQDPRVGSPLHF. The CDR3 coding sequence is TGCGCCAGCAGCCAAGATCCCAGGGTTGGGTCACCCCTCCACTTT.

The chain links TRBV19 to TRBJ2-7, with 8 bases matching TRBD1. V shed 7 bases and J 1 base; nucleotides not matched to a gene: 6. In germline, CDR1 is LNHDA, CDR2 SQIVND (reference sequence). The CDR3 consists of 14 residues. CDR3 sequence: CASKTGAMSYEQYF. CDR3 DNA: TGTGCCAGTAAGACAGGGGCGATGTCCTACGAGCAGTACTTC.

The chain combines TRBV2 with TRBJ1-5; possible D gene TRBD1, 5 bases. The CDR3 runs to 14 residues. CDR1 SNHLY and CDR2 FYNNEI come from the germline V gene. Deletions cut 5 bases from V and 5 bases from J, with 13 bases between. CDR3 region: CASSYRGEHQPQHF. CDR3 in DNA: TGTGCCAGCAGTTACCGGGGCGAGCATCAGCCCCAGCATTTT.